Described below is a single T cell receptor beta chain sequence and its context. Its target is not known. Measured with immunoSEQ multiplex PCR; TCRdb has only the in-frame clones, and not every one. The sample gives about 1,700 clones, 29% of which show up once; around 9.6% is in the top ten. This record comes from a study of T cells in localized non-small cell lung cancer. The study, taken as a whole, reports: For the top 100 tumor clones, a median around 61 also appeared in adjacent lung. Measurement of T cell clonality placed uninvolved adjacent lung highest, above the level in tumor. Elevated blood T cell density was associated with longer overall survival.

The adjacent lung that was sampled lay at least 2 cm from the tumor margin and showed no atypia. The V end lost 4 bases, the J end lost 4 bases, and 10 bases lay between the germline ends. There are 14 residues in the CDR3. Sequencing was performed on normal lung tissue next to the tumor, taken before any cancer treatment. The clonotype comes from a woman aged 40-69 years with stage III lung adenocarcinoma. The V gene is TRBV7-1, the J gene TRBJ2-2; D is ambiguous. TRBV7-1 is marked as an open reading frame, function uncertain. The CDR3 DNA is TGTGCCAGCAGCTTTGGCGGAAGCACCGGGGAGCTGTTTTTT. This encodes CASSFGGSTGELFF.